The 16 T cell receptor beta chains given below trace back to one sample, sequenced in a study of blood T cell repertoires in COVID-19. TCRdb keeps only in-frame clones here, not all; method: immunoSEQ multiplex PCR. The table has around 150,000 clones, 65% to 80% seen once. The sample comprised peripheral blood. All receptors come from a middle-aged man with acute or convalescent COVID-19.

The chain joins TRBV6-1 to TRBJ2-7; D call uncertain. The CDR3 runs to 13 residues. Germline CDR1 reads MNHNS; CDR2 reads SASEGT. Trimming stripped 1 base from V and 7 bases from J, with 11 bases between. CDR3 coding DNA: TGTGCCAGCAGTGAAGTGGCCTCGAGGGAGCAGTACGTC. Its translation is CASSEVASREQYV.

This rearrangement joins TRBV6-4 to TRBJ1-2; unclear D gene. Germline V CDR1 and CDR2: MRHNA, SNTAGT. The CDR3 spans 13 residues. V lost 0 bases, J lost 4 bases, and 6 bases lay in between. The CDR3: CASSDSGGYGYTF. The CDR3 DNA reads as TGTGCCAGCAGTGACTCTGGCGGCTATGGCTACACCTTC.

The chain carries TRBV6-5 and TRBJ2-2; 12 nucleotides match TRBD1. The CDR3 covers 15 residues. Germline V gives CDR1 MNHEY, CDR2 SVGAGI. Losses at the gene ends were 6 bases for V and 5 bases for J; bases not matched to a gene: 4. Here the CDR3 reads CASRRDRGRTGELFF. The CDR3 DNA reads as TGTGCCAGCAGAAGGGACAGGGGGCGAACCGGGGAGCTGTTTTTT.

V is TRBV19 and J is TRBJ1-3; D is unresolved. Trimming removed 5 bases from V and 0 bases from J, with 8 bases in between. The CDR3 runs 14 residues. Germline CDR1 LNHDA, CDR2 SQIVND (reference sequence). The CDR3 protein is CASSPGHSGNTIYF. CDR3 DNA: TGTGCCAGTAGTCCTGGGCACTCTGGAAACACCATATATTTT.

The chain links TRBV7-8 to TRBJ1-5; a weak D match, TRBD1 (5 bases). V was shortened by 5 bases and J by 0 bases, with 14 bases between the two germline ends. CDR1 and CDR2 (germline): SGHVS, FQNEAQ. This CDR3 is 16 amino acids long. The CDR3: CASSRGRTISNQPQHF. CDR3 bases: TGTGCCAGCAGCCGGGGACGGACTATTAGCAATCAGCCCCAGCATTTT.

The chain carries TRBV9 and TRBJ1-1; 8 nucleotides agree with TRBD1. The CDR3 is 14 residues long. Germline V lookup: CDR1 SGDLS, CDR2 YYNGEE. With V trimmed by 4 bases and J by 5 bases, 7 bases remained unmatched. DNA for the CDR3: TGTGCCAGCAGCCCGGACAGGGTACATACTGAAGCTTTCTTT. It yields the protein CASSPDRVHTEAFF. The entire variable domain, with the rest obtained from reference TRBV9 and TRBJ1-1, is as follows: DSGVTQTPKHLITATGQRVTLRCSPRSGDLSVYWYQQSLDQGLQFLIQYYNGEERAKGNILERFSAQQFPDLHSELNLSSLELGDSALYFCASSPDRVHTEAFFGQGTRLTVV.

The rearrangement links TRBV4-1 to TRBJ1-2; D perhaps matches TRBD1 (5 bases). CDR3 length: 14 residues. The V end lost 1 base, the J end lost 6 bases, and 12 bases lay between the germline ends. The germline CDR1 and CDR2 sequences are MGHRA and YSYEKL. The CDR3 nucleotides read TGCGCCAGCAGCCAAGGCTCTGAAGGGGATGGCTACACCTTC. Its translation is CASSQGSEGDGYTF.

V gene TRBV18 combines with J gene TRBJ2-7; TRBD1 agrees at 7 bases. Germline values: CDR1 KGHSH, CDR2 LQKENI. The CDR3 length is 14 residues. With 6 bases clipped from V and 1 base from J, the junction kept 6 bases outside the gene matches. Written as DNA, the CDR3 is TGTGCCAGCTCCCTGGACAGGTTTTCCTACGAGCAGTACTTC. This encodes CASSLDRFSYEQYF.

The table lists this clone with a few counts. The chain employs TRBV7-9 and TRBJ2-1, with TRBD1 matching 8 bases. CDR3 length: 14 residues. V shed 9 bases and J 7 bases; nucleotides not matched to a gene: 11. CDR1 is SEHNR, CDR2 FQNEAQ, per germline (reference sequence). The CDR3 reads CARSPQGAKNEQFF. In DNA form, the CDR3 reads TGTGCCAGGTCCCCCCAGGGGGCGAAAAATGAGCAGTTCTTC.

The chain combines TRBV6-4 with TRBJ1-2; tentatively, D is TRBD1 (5 bases). The CDR3 covers 16 residues. The germline gives CDR1 MRHNA, CDR2 SNTAGT. The germline V and J ends were trimmed by 2 bases and 0 bases, with 13 bases remaining between them. The CDR3 sequence is CASSDDKWDSNYGYTF. DNA of the CDR3: TGTGCCAGCAGTGACGATAAATGGGACTCTAACTATGGCTACACCTTC.

V gene TRBV2 combines with J gene TRBJ1-3, with TRBD1 identical over 8 bases. V lost 2 bases to trimming and J lost 3 bases; unmatched junction nucleotides: 3. Per the germline V gene, CDR1 is SNHLY and CDR2 is FYNNEI. The CDR3 is 15 residues long. The CDR3 region is CASSEQGALGNTIYF. CDR3 sequence (DNA): TGTGCCAGCAGTGAACAGGGGGCGCTTGGAAACACCATATATTTT. The variable domain in full, with the rest retrieved from reference TRBV2 and TRBJ1-3, is EPEVTQTPSHQVTQMGQEVILRCVPISNHLYFYWYRQILGQKVEFLVSFYNNEISEKSEIFDDQFSVERPDGSNFTLKIRSTKLEDSAMYFCASSEQGALGNTIYFGEGSWLTVV.

The chain employs TRBV5-1 and TRBJ2-3; weak D call: TRBD2 (5 bases). Germline V gene data show CDR1 as SGHRS and CDR2 as YFSETQ. V dropped 5 bases and J dropped 4 bases, with 14 bases sitting between them. CDR3 size: 14 residues. The CDR3 is CASRREPGSDTQYF. In nucleotides, the CDR3 is TGCGCCAGCAGGAGGGAGCCGGGATCAGATACGCAGTATTTT.

This chain connects TRBV2 to TRBJ1-3; no definite D call. CDR1 and CDR2 (germline): SNHLY, FYNNEI. This CDR3 is built from 11 residues. V dropped 4 bases and J dropped 6 bases, with 4 bases sitting between them. The CDR3 sequence is CASSVLNTIYF. CDR3 in DNA: TGTGCCAGCAGTGTTCTAAACACCATATATTTT.

The gene calls are TRBV11-2 and TRBJ2-1; 13 bases fit TRBD2. The J segment lost 7 bases and the V segment lost 6 bases, leaving 9 bases of the junction unmatched. The CDR3 has 16 residues. Germline lookup yields CDR1 SGHAT and CDR2 FQNNGV. CDR3 DNA: TGTGCCAGCAGACAACTAGCGGGGGGGCCTAGGAATGAGCAGTTCTTC. It yields the protein CASRQLAGGPRNEQFF.

The V and J genes are TRBV7-9 and TRBJ1-4; the D is unclear. The CDR3 runs to 12 residues. V shed 3 bases and J shed 8 bases, with 7 bases lying between them. Germline CDR1 and CDR2: SEHNR and FQNEAQ (reference sequence). CDR3 coding DNA: TGTGCCAGCAGCTTGGTGCGGGAAAAACTGTTTTTT. Translating gives CASSLVREKLFF.

The chain employs TRBV5-1 and TRBJ2-1, with TRBD1 matching 9 bases. Looked up from germline, CDR1 is SGHRS and CDR2 is YFSETQ. The CDR3 totals 14 residues. Losses at the gene ends were 6 bases for V and 4 bases for J; bases not matched to a gene: 5. CDR3 region: CASKRDRAYNEQFF. The CDR3 DNA is TGCGCCAGCAAGCGGGACAGGGCATACAATGAGCAGTTCTTC.